These 17 T cell receptor beta chains originate from one sample sequenced in a study of shared clonotypes between healthy human individuals. TCRdb keeps only in-frame clones here, not all; method: immunoSEQ multiplex PCR. The profile shows some 2,100,000 clones, approximately 94% of them singletons. Naive CD8 cells lacked CD45RO, underwent positive selection for CCR7 and left out terminally differentiated effector memory CD45RA+ cells. The specimen sequenced was naive CD8+ T cells from PBMCs. Source of these receptors: a man aged 18 to 35 in good health. Some clones in this sample may be carry-over from other donors' samples.

V and J are TRBV15 and TRBJ1-5; maybe TRBD1 (5 bases). The CDR3 consists of 14 residues. Germline CDR1 and CDR2: LNHNV and YYDKDF (reference sequence). The germline V and J ends were trimmed by 5 bases and 5 bases, with 13 bases remaining between them. The CDR3 loop reads CATSVQVFDQPQHF. The CDR3 DNA follows: TGTGCCACCAGCGTACAGGTATTCGATCAGCCCCAGCATTTT.

This sequence joins TRBV7-8 and TRBJ2-7, with 9 bases aligning to TRBD1. This CDR3 spans 17 amino acids. Trimming took 1 base from V and 4 from J; bases not matched to a gene: 11. Germline V gives CDR1 SGHVS, CDR2 FQNEAQ. CDR3 nucleotides: TGTGCCAGCAGCTTAGTAGGTTTTGGGACAGGGACTTACGAGCAGTACTTC. This gives the protein CASSLVGFGTGTYEQYF.

The chain recombines TRBV7-9 with TRBJ2-3, with 8 bases identical to TRBD2. Per the germline V gene, CDR1 is SEHNR and CDR2 is FQNEAQ (reference sequence). J was trimmed by 4 bases and V by 6 bases; bases with no gene match: 15. The CDR3 is 17 residues long. CDR3 residues: CASRHPGRAGSADTQYF. The CDR3 DNA reads TGTGCCAGCAGACACCCCGGGAGGGCGGGGAGCGCAGATACGCAGTATTTT.

This chain joins TRBV5-5 and TRBJ2-3; possibly TRBD1 or TRBD2 for D (5 bases each). Germline V gene sequence: CDR1 SGHKS, CDR2 YYEKEE (reference sequence). The length of the CDR3 is 17 residues. V was shortened by 4 bases and J by 0 bases, with 18 bases between the two germline ends. The CDR3 spells CASSQSGTRISTDTQYF. The CDR3 nucleotides read TGTGCCAGCAGCCAATCAGGGACGAGGATTAGCACAGATACGCAGTATTTT.

The chain is built from TRBV28 and TRBJ1-5; no firm D call. The CDR3 contains 12 residues. Germline loops: CDR1 MDHEN, CDR2 SYDVKM. The V gene lost 5 bases and the J gene lost 8 bases, with 10 bases spanning the gap. The CDR3 region has the DNA TGTGCCAGCAGTCCCCACCGGGAGCCCCAGCATTTT. It encodes CASSPHREPQHF. The whole variable domain, remainder taken from reference TRBV28 and TRBJ1-5, is DVKVTQSSRYLVKRTGEKVFLECVQDMDHENMFWYRQDPGLGLRLIYFSYDVKMKEKGDIPEGYSVSREKKERFSLILESASTNQTSMYLCASSPHREPQHFGDGTRLSIL.

This chain uses TRBV28 with TRBJ1-5; unclear D gene. This CDR3 spans 18 amino acids. V lost 0 bases to trimming and J lost 0 bases, with 15 bases between them. Germline loops: CDR1 MDHEN, CDR2 SYDVKM. This CDR3 is CASSLWEVKEYSNQPQHF. In DNA, the CDR3 is TGTGCCAGCAGTTTATGGGAGGTAAAGGAGTATAGCAATCAGCCCCAGCATTTT.

The chain carries TRBV9 and TRBJ1-2; 8 positions agree with TRBD1. Trimming at V came to 3 bases and at J to 6 bases, leaving 4 bases not matched to a gene. The V gene's germline CDR1 is SGDLS and CDR2 YYNGEE. The length of the CDR3 is 13 residues. Here the CDR3 DNA reads TGTGCCAGCAGCGCAGGGGGCGCGGATGGCTACACCTTC. This codes for CASSAGGADGYTF.

The CDR3: CASSLSAGGDNGYTF. In DNA form, the CDR3 reads TGTGCCAGCAGCTTATCTGCAGGGGGAGACAATGGCTACACCTTC. V is TRBV7-9 and J is TRBJ1-2, with 7 bases lining up with TRBD1. V was clipped by 2 bases and J by 6 bases; unmatched bases: 9. The CDR3 covers 15 residues. The germline V gene encodes CDR1 SEHNR and CDR2 FQNEAQ (reference sequence).

On this clone: The same CDR3 also results from other DNA sequences found in this sample. This chain connects TRBV9 to TRBJ2-7; 9 bases align to TRBD2. Germline CDR1 reads SGDLS; CDR2 reads YYNGEE. After removal of 0 bases from V and 2 bases from J, the junction contained 0 bases not matched to a gene. The CDR3 is 14 residues long. The chain's CDR3 is CASSVGGGAYEQYF. In DNA, the CDR3 is TGTGCCAGCAGCGTAGGCGGGGGGGCCTACGAGCAGTACTTC. The variable domain in full, with the rest retrieved from reference TRBV9 and TRBJ2-7, is DSGVTQTPKHLITATGQRVTLRCSPRSGDLSVYWYQQSLDQGLQFLIQYYNGEERAKGNILERFSAQQFPDLHSELNLSSLELGDSALYFCASSVGGGAYEQYFGPGTRLTVT.

The chain links TRBV19 to TRBJ2-7; 7 nucleotides agree with TRBD2. Per germline, CDR1 LNHDA and CDR2 SQIVND (reference sequence). V gave up 7 bases and J gave up 4 bases; unmatched junction bases: 16. The CDR3 has 16 amino acids. This chain's CDR3 is CASTAGGGSGWYEQYF. CDR3 DNA sequence: TGTGCCAGTACAGCGGGCGGCGGGAGCGGGTGGTACGAGCAGTACTTC.

The chain links TRBV19 to TRBJ2-3; D is ambiguous. Germline V gene lookup returns CDR1 LNHDA and CDR2 SQIVND (reference sequence). V lost 2 bases and J lost 4, with 10 bases in between. CDR3 size: 14 residues. The CDR3, as DNA: TGTGCCAGTAGTATATTACAAGAGGCAGATACGCAGTATTTT. This gives the protein CASSILQEADTQYF.

The chain recombines TRBV27 with TRBJ1-5, with D possibly being TRBD1 (5 bases). Trimming pared 5 bases from V and 2 bases from J, leaving 10 bases between. Germline CDR1 reads MNHEY; CDR2 reads SMNVEV (reference sequence). CDR3 size: 14 residues. CDR3 nucleotide sequence: TGTGCCAGCAGTACACGGGGGGGCAATCAGCCCCAGCATTTT. It translates to CASSTRGGNQPQHF.

The chain employs TRBV5-6 and TRBJ2-7, with 12 nucleotides matching TRBD1. CDR3 length equals 15 residues. Per the germline V gene, CDR1 is SGHDT and CDR2 is YYEEEE. V shed 4 bases and J 3 bases; nucleotides not matched to a gene: 5. The CDR3 DNA sequence: TGTGCCAGCAGCCACGGGACAGGGGGCTTCTACGAGCAGTACTTC. It translates to CASSHGTGGFYEQYF.

This clone was picked up one time. The CDR3 nucleotides read TGTGCCAGCAGCCCAGGACAGGGTCGGGGACACGAGCAGTACTTC. Translating it yields CASSPGQGRGHEQYF. The chain employs TRBV7-6 and TRBJ2-7; 8 positions match TRBD1. Trimming removed 5 bases from V and 5 bases from J; junction bases left unmatched: 11. Germline loops: CDR1 SGHVS, CDR2 FNYEAQ. This CDR3 spans 15 amino acids.

The CDR3: CASRGQAEVQETQYF. The CDR3 DNA sequence: TGTGCCAGCAGGGGACAGGCCGAGGTCCAAGAGACCCAGTACTTC. This chain connects TRBV28 to TRBJ2-5, with 8 bases aligning to TRBD1. Germline V gives CDR1 MDHEN, CDR2 SYDVKM. This CDR3 contains 15 residues. V was pared by 6 bases and J by 1 base, with 7 bases of the junction left unmatched.

The count of this clone is one. This sequence joins TRBV7-9 and TRBJ2-6; D remains ambiguous. The V end was cut by 1 base, the J end by 1 base, with 11 bases between. Germline V CDR1 and CDR2: SEHNR, FQNEAQ (reference sequence). This CDR3 region has 17 residues. In DNA, the CDR3 is TGTGCCAGCAGCTTAGGGCAGCCAATATCTGGGGCCAACGTCCTGACTTTC. Its translation is CASSLGQPISGANVLTF.

J is TRBJ2-1 and V is TRBV27; D is perhaps TRBD2 (7 bases). The CDR3 is made up of 13 amino acids. Looked up from germline, CDR1 is MNHEY and CDR2 is SMNVEV (reference sequence). V shed 8 bases and J shed 3 bases, with 11 bases lying between them. CDR3 in amino acids: CASGGAVYNEQFF. DNA for the CDR3: TGTGCCAGCGGGGGGGCCGTCTACAATGAGCAGTTCTTC.